Shown below are 15 T cell receptor beta chains from a single sample sequenced in a study of shared clonotypes between healthy human individuals. CD8 cells regarded as naive lacked CD45RO, were positively chosen for CCR7, and omitted terminally differentiated effector memory CD45RA+ cells. Method: immunoSEQ multiplex PCR; TCRdb's copy keeps in-frame clones and lacks some. Of millions of clones in the sample, about 95% are singletons; the top ten hold around 1.1%. What was sequenced was naive CD8+ T cells sorted from blood. The source of these receptors is a man aged 18 to 30 in good health.

The CDR3 is CASSRAGTNNSPLHF. CDR3 bases: TGTGCCAGTAGTAGGGCTGGGACAAATAATTCACCCCTCCACTTT. The chain joins TRBV19 to TRBJ1-6; tentative D call: TRBD1 (6 bases). In germline, CDR1 is LNHDA, CDR2 SQIVND (reference sequence). The V end was cut by 4 bases, the J end by 5 bases, with 12 bases between. This CDR3 is built from 15 residues.

Concerning this clone: This sample also contains other DNA sequences that code for the same CDR3. The CDR3 bases are TGTGCCAGCAGCTTGGGGGTTTCTGAAGCTTTCTTT. Amino acid sequence: CASSLGVSEAFF. The chain couples TRBV5-6 to TRBJ1-1; D remains unclear. The CDR3 contains 12 residues. Germline loops: CDR1 SGHDT, CDR2 YYEEEE. With 0 bases removed from V and 6 bases from J, the gap between germline ends came to 6 bases.

Concerning this clone itself: This sample includes further DNA sequences coding for the same CDR3. The genes are TRBV30 and TRBJ1-1; perhaps TRBD1 as D (6 bases). The CDR3 runs to 14 residues. Per germline, CDR1 GTSNPN and CDR2 SVGIG (reference sequence). V was shortened by 1 base and J by 5 bases, with 14 bases between the two germline ends. The CDR3 DNA is TGTGCCTGGAGTGGGGGGCAGGGTGGAACTGAAGCTTTCTTT. Protein product: CAWSGGQGGTEAFF.

This sequence joins TRBV2 and TRBJ2-1, with unresolved D. V was trimmed by 3 bases and J by 8 bases, leaving 11 bases between them. The CDR3 extends over 13 amino acids. From germline, CDR1 is SNHLY and CDR2 FYNNEI. CDR3 DNA sequence: TGTGCCAGCAGTGACCAGCGTCGGGATGAGCAGTTCTTC. Residues: CASSDQRRDEQFF.

This clone appeared a few times. The CDR3 DNA reads TGTGCCTGGAGTGTGCCTAGCGAGTTAGCCAAAAACATTCAGTACTTC. Translation: CAWSVPSELAKNIQYF. The V gene is TRBV30, the J gene TRBJ2-4; possibly TRBD2 for D (6 bases). Germline CDR1 is GTSNPN and CDR2 is SVGIG (reference sequence). The CDR3 contains 16 residues. Trimming shortened V by 0 bases and J by 0 bases, and 12 bases separated the two germline ends. The full variable domain, in which reference TRBV30 and TRBJ2-4 provide the parts outside the CDR3, is SQTIHQWPATLVQPVGSPLSLECTVEGTSNPNLYWYRQAAGRGLQLLFYSVGIGQISSEVPQNLSASRPQDRQFILSSKKLLLSDSGFYLCAWSVPSELAKNIQYFGAGTRLSVL.

The J gene is TRBJ2-1, the V gene TRBV6-4; no firm D call. V was clipped by 3 bases and J by 6 bases, with 6 bases between them. Germline V gene lookup returns CDR1 MRHNA and CDR2 SNTAGT. The CDR3 consists of 12 residues. The CDR3 DNA follows: TGTGCCAGCAGTGATGGAGTCAATGAGCAGTTCTTC. Translated, it gives CASSDGVNEQFF.

The chain carries TRBV27 and TRBJ2-3, with TRBD1 as a possible D gene (5 bases). Germline loops: CDR1 MNHEY, CDR2 SMNVEV (reference sequence). CDR3 length: 17 residues. Trimming removed 4 bases from V and 4 bases from J, with 21 bases in between. CDR3 in amino acids: CASSYLGPAQGADTQYF. The CDR3 DNA reads as TGTGCCAGCAGTTACCTCGGGCCGGCCCAGGGCGCAGATACGCAGTATTTT.

Concerning this clone: The sample contains more than one DNA sequence encoding this CDR3. V and J are TRBV7-9 and TRBJ2-7; tentative D call: TRBD2 (5 bases). This CDR3 is built from 12 residues. Between the trimmed V and J ends, which lost 5 bases and 6 bases, there was a span of 11 bases. In germline, CDR1 is SEHNR, CDR2 FQNEAQ (reference sequence). CDR3 region: CASSSTGGEQYF. CDR3 nucleotides: TGTGCCAGCAGCAGCACCGGAGGCGAGCAGTACTTC.

Remarks on this clone: Other DNA sequences of this sample code for an identical CDR3. The rearrangement links TRBV5-6 to TRBJ2-7, with a weak D call TRBD1 (5 bases). Germline lookup yields CDR1 SGHDT and CDR2 YYEEEE. The CDR3 extends over 14 amino acids. V dropped 0 bases and J dropped 2 bases, with 9 bases sitting between them. CDR3 in DNA: TGTGCCAGCAGCTTGGGGGGCAGCCCCTACGAGCAGTACTTC. This sequence encodes CASSLGGSPYEQYF.

The chain couples TRBV13 to TRBJ2-5, with D unresolved. Looked up from germline, CDR1 is PRHDT and CDR2 is FYEKMQ (reference sequence). The CDR3 extends over 15 amino acids. With 5 bases removed from V and 1 base from J, the gap between germline ends came to 14 bases. CDR3 amino acids: CASSLAGWIQETQYF. The DNA of the CDR3 is TGTGCCAGCAGCCTTGCCGGGTGGATCCAAGAGACCCAGTACTTC.

The chain couples TRBV19 to TRBJ2-3, with a weak D call TRBD1 (6 bases). CDR1 is LNHDA and CDR2 is SQIVND in the germline V gene (reference sequence). The CDR3 totals 15 residues. The ends were cut back, 4 bases at V and 0 bases at J, with 11 bases in the middle. CDR3 in amino acids: CASSTTGTSTDTQYF. The DNA of the CDR3 is TGTGCCAGTAGTACGACAGGCACCAGCACAGATACGCAGTATTTT. Full variable domain (outside the CDR3, taken from reference TRBV19 and TRBJ2-3): DGGITQSPKYLFRKEGQNVTLSCEQNLNHDAMYWYRQDPGQGLRLIYYSQIVNDFQKGDIAEGYSVSREKKESFPLTVTSAQKNPTAFYLCASSTTGTSTDTQYFGPGTRLTVL.

J is TRBJ2-5 and V is TRBV7-6; possible D gene TRBD2, 5 bases. The germline CDR1 and CDR2 sequences are SGHVS and FNYEAQ. This CDR3 spans 16 amino acids. Trimming stripped 2 bases from V and 5 bases from J, with 18 bases between. The CDR3, as DNA: TGTGCCAGCAGCTTAACTCGCGTAGTGGGAGAGGAGACCCAGTACTTC. This sequence encodes CASSLTRVVGEETQYF.

V is TRBV9 and J is TRBJ1-2; no reliable D call. The CDR3 covers 15 residues. Trimming pared 1 base from V and 4 bases from J, leaving 14 bases between. Looked up from germline, CDR1 is SGDLS and CDR2 is YYNGEE. The CDR3 sequence: CASSVTGDPLYGYTF. CDR3 DNA: TGTGCCAGCAGCGTAACCGGGGATCCCCTCTATGGCTACACCTTC.

A note on this clone: The sample holds other DNA sequences that translate to the same CDR3. The chain is built from TRBV10-3 and TRBJ2-5; D is undetermined. V lost 2 bases and J lost 5, with 6 bases in between. The CDR3 runs 12 residues. Germline CDR1 is ENHRY and CDR2 is SYGVKD. The CDR3 is CAISEPGETQYF. The CDR3 DNA reads as TGTGCCATCAGTGAGCCCGGGGAGACCCAGTACTTC.

The chain couples TRBV10-3 to TRBJ1-2; maybe TRBD1 (6 bases). CDR3 length equals 14 residues. CDR1 and CDR2 from the germline V gene are ENHRY and SYGVKD. V was trimmed by 10 bases and J by 0 bases, leaving 15 bases between them. CDR3 nucleotides: TGTGCCACCCCTCTAGGGGGACCTAACTATGGCTACACCTTC. Its translation: CATPLGGPNYGYTF.